This T cell receptor (beta chain) was sequenced during a study of cytomegalovirus exposure and HLA in healthy donors. Whole-study results and caveats: By HLA locus, TCR association rates varied in a later analysis, with DRB1 showing the most and HLA-C the fewest. Published work reported that the classifier diagnosed cytomegalovirus status with high specificity and sensitivity.

The CDR3 covers 14 residues. After removal of 3 bases from V and 7 bases from J, the junction contained 5 bases not matched to a gene. The germline V gene has CDR1 ENHRY and CDR2 SYGVKD. A remark on this clone: Its matching antigen is unknown.

PCR used 60 Vbeta primers and 13 Jbeta primers. Repertoires were generated with immunoSEQ multiplex PCR, while TCRdb's copy carries only in-frame clones and drops some. Recorded for this sample: roughly 190,000 clones. Input material: PBMCs. The V and J genes are TRBV10-3 and TRBJ1-1, with TRBD1 identical over 10 bases. This clonotype was obtained from a man younger than 45 in good health and CMV-seronegative. The CDR3: CAISERQGAGEAFF. As DNA, the CDR3 is TGTGCCATCAGTGAAAGACAGGGGGCTGGTGAAGCTTTCTTT.